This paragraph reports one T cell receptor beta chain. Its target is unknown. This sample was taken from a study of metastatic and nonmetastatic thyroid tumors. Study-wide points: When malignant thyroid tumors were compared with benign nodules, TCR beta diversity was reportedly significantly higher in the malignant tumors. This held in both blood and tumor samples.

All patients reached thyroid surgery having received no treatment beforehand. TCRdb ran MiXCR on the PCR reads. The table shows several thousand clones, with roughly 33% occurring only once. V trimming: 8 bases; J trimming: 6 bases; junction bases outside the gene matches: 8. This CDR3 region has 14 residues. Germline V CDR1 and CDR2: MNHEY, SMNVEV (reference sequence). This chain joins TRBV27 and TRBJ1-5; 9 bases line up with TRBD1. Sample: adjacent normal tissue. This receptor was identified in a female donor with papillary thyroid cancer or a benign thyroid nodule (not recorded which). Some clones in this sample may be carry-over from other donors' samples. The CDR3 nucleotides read TGTGCCAGCCGCTTAACAGGGGGCACTCAGCCCCAGCATTTT. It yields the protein CASRLTGGTQPQHF.